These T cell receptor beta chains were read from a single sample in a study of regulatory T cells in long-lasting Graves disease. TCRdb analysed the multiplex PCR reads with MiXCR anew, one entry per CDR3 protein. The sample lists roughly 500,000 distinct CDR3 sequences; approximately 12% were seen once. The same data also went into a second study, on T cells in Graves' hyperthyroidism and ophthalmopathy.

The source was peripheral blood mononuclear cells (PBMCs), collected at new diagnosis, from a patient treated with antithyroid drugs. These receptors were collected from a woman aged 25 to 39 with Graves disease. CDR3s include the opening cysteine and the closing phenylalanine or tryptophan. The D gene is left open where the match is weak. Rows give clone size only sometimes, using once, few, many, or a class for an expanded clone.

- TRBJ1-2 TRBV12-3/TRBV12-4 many TGTGCCAGCACCTCTGGACAGCTGCTCTATGGCTACACCTTC CASTSGQLLYGYTF
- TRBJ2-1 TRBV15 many TGTGCCACCAGCAGAGATCGTACAGCACCAATCTACAATGAGCAGTTCTTC CATSRDRTAPIYNEQFF
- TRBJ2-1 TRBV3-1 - TGTGCCAGCAGCCAAGGACGTCGGTACAATGAGCAGTTCTTC CASSQGRRYNEQFF
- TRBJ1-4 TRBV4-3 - TGCGCCAGCAGCCAAGGGGCAAGCTATAATGAAAAACTGTTTTTT CASSQGASYNEKLFF
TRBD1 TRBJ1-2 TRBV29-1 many TGCAGCGCTGGGGGACAGGGGAGCTATGGCTACACCTTC CSAGGQGSYGYTF
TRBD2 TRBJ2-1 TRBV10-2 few TGCGCCAGCAGTGAGTGGACTAGCGGGAGTCGAGAGCAGTTCTTC CASSEWTSGSREQFF
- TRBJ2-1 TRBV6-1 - TGTGCCAGCTTGGCAGGGGAAGCCTACAATGAGCAGTTCTTC CASLAGEAYNEQFF
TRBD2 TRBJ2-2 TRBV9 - TGTGCCAGCAGCGCGCCCAGCGGGGAGATCGACACCGGGGAGCTGTTTTTT CASSAPSGEIDTGELFF
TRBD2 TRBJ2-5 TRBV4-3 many TGCGCCAGCAGCCAAGGAGGGACTAGCGAGGCCCAGTACTTC CASSQGGTSEAQYF
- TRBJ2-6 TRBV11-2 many TGTGCCAGCAGCTCGATTCCTGGGGCCAACGTCCTGACTTTC CASSSIPGANVLTF
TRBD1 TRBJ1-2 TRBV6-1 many TGTGCCAGCAGAACTCCGGGACAGGGGTTTGATGGCTACACCTTC CASRTPGQGFDGYTF
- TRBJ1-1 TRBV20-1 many TGCAGTGGGGCAGAAGGTATGATGAACACTGAAGCTTTCTTT CSGAEGMMNTEAFF
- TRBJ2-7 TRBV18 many TGTGCCAGCTCCCCCAACCCCATGGGGAGCTCCTACGAGCAGTACTTC CASSPNPMGSSYEQYF
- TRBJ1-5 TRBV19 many TGTGCCAGTGGGACGGACAAAATTGCGGGTAGCAATCAGCCCCAGCATTTT CASGTDKIAGSNQPQHF